This TCR beta chain stems from a study of cytomegalovirus exposure and HLA in healthy donors. Study findings and constraints: In a later analysis, V- and J-gene trimming of beta chains associated with a DCLRE1C missense variant, replicated independently.

With respect to this clone: Its specificity is unknown.

The PCR used 60 Vbeta and 13 Jbeta primers. Profiling relied on immunoSEQ multiplex PCR, and the TCRdb table lists in-frame clones only, not all of them. The top ten hold around 1.2% of the sample, which has some 120,000 clones, around 82% seen once. Germline values: CDR1 SGHDN, CDR2 FVKESK. CDR3 size: 17 residues. J lost 0 bases, V lost 4 bases, and 7 bases had no gene match. What was sequenced was PBMCs. The chain joins TRBV14 to TRBJ2-1; 9 positions match TRBD2. The TCR originated in a man between 50 and 59 years old in good health and CMV-seronegative. The CDR3 region is CASSPLPAGGSYNEQFF. For the CDR3, the DNA is TGTGCCAGCAGCCCTCTACCAGCGGGAGGCTCCTACAATGAGCAGTTCTTC.